This T cell receptor beta chain was recovered during a study of ipilimumab plus nivolumab after autologous stem cell transplantation (dated by TCRdb to the early 2020s). General notes on the study: Trial patients received a median of about five ipilimumab doses and eight or nine nivolumab doses. Both primary refractory and relapsed disease were represented in the DLBCL cohort, where 18-month progression-free survival was about 86% and 29%, respectively. Patients in the trial were undergoing autologous transplant and had high-risk diffuse large B cell lymphoma, mature T cell lymphoma, or multiple myeloma. The intent-to-treat population of the trial was made up of 35 to 45 patients.

At the junction V is shortened by 0 bases and J by 0 bases, with 9 bases in between. The CDR3 contains 16 residues, cysteine and phenylalanine counted. The only DNA kept is the CDR3, 48 bases in frame from the first base. CDR1 and CDR2 were assigned from the germline V gene as SGHDT and YYEEEE. Library creation used the immunoSEQ multiplex PCR assay. TCRdb stores this immuneACCESS table with in-frame sequences only. Part of the clones is absent; in the studies checked, under half of the shortfall reflects unresolved V genes, and no reason is known for the rest. The sample table holds around 20,000 clones, of which around 80% were seen once. In total, the top ten clones hold around 18% of the sample. About this clone: Its binding antigen is unknown. No qualities accompany the bases; no much larger clone lies one base away.

The paper as a whole reports these results and caveats: Combined checkpoint inhibition appeared tolerable as post-transplant consolidation, according to the authors' conclusion. The authors stated that profiles of the T cell receptor repertoire, regulatory T cell phenotype and gut microbiota provided a biologic rationale for studying this approach further.

Starting 14 to 28 days after the autologous transplant, patients began checkpoint therapy, which included ipilimumab at 1 mg/kg intravenously on day 1 of selected weeks. Nivolumab was administered at 3 mg/kg intravenously on day 1 of weeks 1, 4, 7, 10, and every two weeks through week 26. This was a Phase Ib clinical trial that tested ipilimumab plus nivolumab, given as combined checkpoint inhibition, for consolidation following autologous stem cell transplantation. The chain was built from TRBV5-6 and TRBJ2-2; no D segment can be confidently identified. The origin of this receptor is a male donor with diffuse large B-cell lymphoma. The sequenced sample was PBMCs, obtained in a trial of ipilimumab plus nivolumab as post-transplant consolidation. The DNA sequence reads TGTGCCAGCAGCTTGGATCCGGGCCCGAACACCGGGGAGCTGTTTTTT. Its protein product is CASSLDPGPNTGELFF.